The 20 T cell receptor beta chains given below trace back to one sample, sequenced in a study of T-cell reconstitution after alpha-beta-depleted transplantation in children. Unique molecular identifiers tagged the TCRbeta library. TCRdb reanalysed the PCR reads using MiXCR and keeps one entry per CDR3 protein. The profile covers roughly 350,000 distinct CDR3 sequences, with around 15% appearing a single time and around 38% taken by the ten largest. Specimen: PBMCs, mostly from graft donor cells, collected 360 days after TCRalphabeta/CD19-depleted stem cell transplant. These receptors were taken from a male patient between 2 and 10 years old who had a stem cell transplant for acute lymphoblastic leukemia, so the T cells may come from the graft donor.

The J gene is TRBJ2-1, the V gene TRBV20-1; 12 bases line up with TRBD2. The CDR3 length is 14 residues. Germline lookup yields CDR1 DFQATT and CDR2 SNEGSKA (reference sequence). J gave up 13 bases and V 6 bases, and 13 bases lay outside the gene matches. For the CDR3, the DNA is TGCAGTGCCCTAGACGCTAGCGGGAGGGCCCAACAGTTCTTC. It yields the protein CSALDASGRAQQFF.

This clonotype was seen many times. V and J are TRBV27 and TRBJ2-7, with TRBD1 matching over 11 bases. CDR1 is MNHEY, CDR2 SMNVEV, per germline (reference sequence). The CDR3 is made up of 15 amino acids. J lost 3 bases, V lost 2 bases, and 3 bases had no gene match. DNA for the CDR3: TGTGCCAGCAGTTTAGGGACAGGGGGGTACTACGAGCAGTACTTC. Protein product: CASSLGTGGYYEQYF.

The CDR3 spells CASSLGRGVKAFF. CDR3 sequence (DNA): TGTGCCAGCAGCTTGGGACGGGGAGTGAAAGCTTTCTTT. The gene calls are TRBV5-6 and TRBJ1-1; D unclear. Germline CDR1 and CDR2: SGHDT and YYEEEE. Deletions cut 0 bases from V and 9 bases from J, with 12 bases between. There are 13 residues in the CDR3.

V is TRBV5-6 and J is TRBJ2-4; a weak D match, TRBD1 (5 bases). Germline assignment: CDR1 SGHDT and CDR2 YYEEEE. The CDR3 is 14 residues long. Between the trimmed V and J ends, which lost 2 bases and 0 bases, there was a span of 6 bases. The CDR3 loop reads CASSFGQAKNIQYF. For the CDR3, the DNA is TGTGCCAGCAGCTTTGGACAAGCCAAAAACATTCAGTACTTC.

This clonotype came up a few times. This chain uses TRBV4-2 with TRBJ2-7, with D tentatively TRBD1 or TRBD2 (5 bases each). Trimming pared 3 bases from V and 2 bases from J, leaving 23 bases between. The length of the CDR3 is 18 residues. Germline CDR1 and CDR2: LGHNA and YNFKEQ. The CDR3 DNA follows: TGTGCCAGCAGCCAGTCCCATGACACCTGGGGGTTCCCCTACGAGCAGTACTTC. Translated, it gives CASSQSHDTWGFPYEQYF.

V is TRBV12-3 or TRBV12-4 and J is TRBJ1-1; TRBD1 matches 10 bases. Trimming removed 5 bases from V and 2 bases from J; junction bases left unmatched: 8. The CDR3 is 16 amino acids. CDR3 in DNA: TGTGCCAGCAGTGGTCGATGGGACAGGGGAAACACTGAAGCTTTCTTT. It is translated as CASSGRWDRGNTEAFF.

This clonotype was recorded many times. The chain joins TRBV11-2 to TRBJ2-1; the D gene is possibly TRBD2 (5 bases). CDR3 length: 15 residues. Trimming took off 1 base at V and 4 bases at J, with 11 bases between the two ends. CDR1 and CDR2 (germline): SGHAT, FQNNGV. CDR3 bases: TGTGCCAGCAGCTTAGGAGGGCGGTTGTACAATGAGCAGTTCTTC. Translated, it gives CASSLGGRLYNEQFF.

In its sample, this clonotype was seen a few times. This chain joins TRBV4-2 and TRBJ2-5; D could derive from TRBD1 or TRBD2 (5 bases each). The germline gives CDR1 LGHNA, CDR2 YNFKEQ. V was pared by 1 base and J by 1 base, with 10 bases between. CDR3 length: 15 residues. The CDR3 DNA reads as TGTGCCAGCAGCCAAGGGGCCGGGACCCAAGAGACCCAGTACTTC. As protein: CASSQGAGTQETQYF.

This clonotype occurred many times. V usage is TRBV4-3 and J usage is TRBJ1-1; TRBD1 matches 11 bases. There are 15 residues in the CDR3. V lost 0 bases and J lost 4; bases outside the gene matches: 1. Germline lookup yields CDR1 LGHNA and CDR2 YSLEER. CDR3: CASSQEGTGGTEAFF. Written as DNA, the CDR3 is TGCGCCAGCAGCCAAGAAGGGACAGGGGGCACTGAAGCTTTCTTT.

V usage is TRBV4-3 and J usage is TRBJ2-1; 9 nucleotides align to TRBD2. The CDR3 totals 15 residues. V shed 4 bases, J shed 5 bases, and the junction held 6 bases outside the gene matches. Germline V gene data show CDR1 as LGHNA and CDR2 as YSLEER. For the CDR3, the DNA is TGCGCCAGCAGCCTAGCGGGAGTCCTCGACAATGAGCAGTTCTTC. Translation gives CASSLAGVLDNEQFF.

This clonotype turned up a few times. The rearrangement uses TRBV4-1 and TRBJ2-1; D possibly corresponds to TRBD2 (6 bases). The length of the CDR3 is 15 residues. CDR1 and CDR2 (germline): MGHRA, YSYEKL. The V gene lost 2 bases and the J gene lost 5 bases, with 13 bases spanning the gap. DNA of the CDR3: TGCGCCAGCAGCCAACCCACCGGGAGCAACAATGAGCAGTTCTTC. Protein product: CASSQPTGSNNEQFF.

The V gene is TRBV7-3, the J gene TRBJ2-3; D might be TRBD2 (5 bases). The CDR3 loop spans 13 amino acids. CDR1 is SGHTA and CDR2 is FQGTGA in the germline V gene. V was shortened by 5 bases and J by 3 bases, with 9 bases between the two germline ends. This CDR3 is CASSATRTDTQYF. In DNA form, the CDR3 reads TGTGCCAGCAGCGCCACTAGGACAGATACGCAGTATTTT.

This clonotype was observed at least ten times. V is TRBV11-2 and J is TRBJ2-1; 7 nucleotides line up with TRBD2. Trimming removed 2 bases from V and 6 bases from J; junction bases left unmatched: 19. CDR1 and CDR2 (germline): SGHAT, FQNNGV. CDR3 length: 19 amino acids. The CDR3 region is CASSLPLTGGPNGLNEQFF. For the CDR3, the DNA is TGTGCCAGCAGCTTACCTCTAACGGGAGGCCCAAACGGACTCAATGAGCAGTTCTTC.

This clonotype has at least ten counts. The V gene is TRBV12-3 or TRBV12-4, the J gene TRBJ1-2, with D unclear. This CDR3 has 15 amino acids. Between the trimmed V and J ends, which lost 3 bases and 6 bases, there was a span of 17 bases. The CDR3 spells CASSFRLGRQDGYTF. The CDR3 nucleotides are TGTGCCAGCAGTTTCCGCCTAGGGCGGCAGGATGGCTACACCTTC.

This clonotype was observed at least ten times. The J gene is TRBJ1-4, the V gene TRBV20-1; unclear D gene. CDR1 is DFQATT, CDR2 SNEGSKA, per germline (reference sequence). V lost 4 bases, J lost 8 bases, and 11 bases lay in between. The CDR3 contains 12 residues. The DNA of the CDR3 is TGCAGTGCTACCGGTACGGGGGAAAAACTGTTTTTT. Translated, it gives CSATGTGEKLFF.

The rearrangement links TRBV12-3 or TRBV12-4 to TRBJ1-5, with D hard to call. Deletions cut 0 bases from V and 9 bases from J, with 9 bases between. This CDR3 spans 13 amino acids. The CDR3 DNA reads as TGTGCCAGCAGTTTAGCGGACGGTGGGCCCCAGCATTTT. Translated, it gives CASSLADGGPQHF.

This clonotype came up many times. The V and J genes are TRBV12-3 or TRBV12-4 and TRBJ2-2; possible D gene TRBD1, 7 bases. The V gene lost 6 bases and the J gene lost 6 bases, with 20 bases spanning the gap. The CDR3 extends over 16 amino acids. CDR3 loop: CASSSSLTGRPGELFF. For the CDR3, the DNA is TGTGCCAGCAGCAGTAGTCTGACAGGGAGGCCCGGGGAGCTGTTTTTT.

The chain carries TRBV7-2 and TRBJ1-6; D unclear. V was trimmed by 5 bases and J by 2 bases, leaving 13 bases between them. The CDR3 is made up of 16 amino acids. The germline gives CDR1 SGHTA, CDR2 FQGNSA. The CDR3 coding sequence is TGTGCCAGCAGCGTGGGATTGGGGACCTATAATTCACCCCTCCACTTT. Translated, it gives CASSVGLGTYNSPLHF. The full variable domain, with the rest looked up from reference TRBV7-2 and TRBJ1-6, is GAGVSQSPSNKVTEKGKDVELRCDPISGHTALYWYRQSLGQGLEFLIYFQGNSAPDKSGLPSDRFSAERTGGSVSTLTIQRTQQEDSAVYLCASSVGLGTYNSPLHFGNGTRLTVT.

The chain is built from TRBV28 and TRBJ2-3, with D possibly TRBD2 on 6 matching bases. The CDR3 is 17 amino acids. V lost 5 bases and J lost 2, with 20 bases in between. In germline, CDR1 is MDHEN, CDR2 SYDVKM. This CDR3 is CASSPVAEIPVTDTQYF. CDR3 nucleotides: TGTGCCAGCAGTCCCGTAGCGGAAATCCCCGTCACAGATACGCAGTATTTT.

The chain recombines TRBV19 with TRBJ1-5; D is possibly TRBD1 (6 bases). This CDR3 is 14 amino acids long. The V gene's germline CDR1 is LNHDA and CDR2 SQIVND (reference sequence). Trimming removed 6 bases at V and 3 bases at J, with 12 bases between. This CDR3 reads CASRGDKSNQPQHF. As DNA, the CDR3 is TGTGCCAGTAGGGGGGACAAATCCAATCAGCCCCAGCATTTT.